A selection of T cell receptor beta chains follows, all from one sample in a study of T cells in Graves' hyperthyroidism and ophthalmopathy. One entry per CDR3 protein results from TCRdb running MiXCR on the multiplex PCR reads. The data show 500,000 to 600,000 distinct CDR3 sequences, just under 20% seen once. Sequencing was done on a sample of blood. These TCRs come from a man aged 35-49 years with Graves' ophthalmopathy. The CDR3 runs from the conserved cysteine through the conserved F or W. Fields, in order: clone size, V gene, D gene, J gene, CDR3 protein, CDR3 DNA. A D gene is named only where the DNA matches it firmly. Some rows mark clone size as missing; the rest say once, few, many or name a class of expanded clone.

many	TRBV7-9	TRBD1	TRBJ2-3	CASSFSGTGDTQYF	TGTGCCAGCAGCTTTTCCGGGACAGGCGATACGCAGTATTTT
few	TRBV10-3	NA	TRBJ2-5	CAISQGGRKETQYF	TGTGCCATCAGCCAGGGGGGCCGGAAGGAGACCCAGTACTTC
NA	TRBV5-1	TRBD2	TRBJ2-1	CASSPGLAGPNEQFF	TGCGCCAGCAGCCCGGGACTAGCGGGCCCCAATGAGCAGTTCTTC
NA	TRBV2	NA	TRBJ2-2	CASSEDGGAHTGELFF	TGTGCCAGCAGTGAAGATGGGGGGGCTCACACCGGGGAGCTGTTTTTT
once	TRBV5-1	NA	TRBJ1-4	CASSRAGGANEKLFF	TGCGCCAGCAGCCGGGCCGGCGGCGCTAATGAAAAACTGTTTTTT
many	TRBV12-3/TRBV12-4	NA	TRBJ1-6	CASSLGGSAPLHF	TGTGCCAGCAGCCTGGGAGGTAGTGCACCCCTCCACTTT
few	TRBV6-5	NA	TRBJ2-1	CASSWGLSPYNEQFF	TGTGCCAGCAGTTGGGGACTCAGCCCCTACAATGAGCAGTTCTTC
NA	TRBV7-2	NA	TRBJ2-7	CASSSPGEAVSYEQYF	TGTGCCAGCAGCTCCCCGGGGGAAGCGGTCTCCTACGAGCAGTACTTC
many	TRBV11-2	TRBD2	TRBJ2-5	CASSLGDYPVWETQYF	TGTGCCAGCAGCTTGGGGGACTACCCGGTATGGGAGACCCAGTACTTC
few	TRBV12-3/TRBV12-4	TRBD2	TRBJ2-2	CASNTGTSAGELFF	TGTGCCAGCAATACCGGGACTAGCGCCGGGGAGCTGTTTTTT
NA	TRBV19	NA	TRBJ1-2	CASLDTPGAPYGYTF	TGTGCCAGTTTAGACACCCCTGGAGCCCCATATGGCTACACCTTC
NA	TRBV28	NA	TRBJ1-1	CASSLVLVGGQMNTEAFF	TGTGCCAGCAGTTTGGTTCTAGTGGGGGGCCAAATGAACACTGAAGCTTTCTTT
few	TRBV24-1	NA	TRBJ1-1	CATSAGNTEAFF	TGTGCCACCAGTGCAGGGAACACTGAAGCTTTCTTT